This T cell receptor beta chain was recorded in a study of T cell repertoires in ileal Crohn's disease. J lost 4 bases, V lost 6 bases, and 10 bases had no gene match. Germline values: CDR1 LGHNT, CDR2 FRNRAP. The CDR3 has 15 amino acids. Method: immunoSEQ multiplex PCR; TCRdb's copy keeps in-frame clones and lacks some. The sample carries some 10,000 clones, roughly 75% recorded once. As for time point: neoterminal ileum biopsy at postoperative endoscopy, about 6 months after surgery. The sample taken for sequencing was ileal tissue. The V call is TRBV12-5, the J call TRBJ2-3, with 7 bases matching TRBD1. This clonotype was sampled from an adult with Crohn's disease. The CDR3 DNA follows: TGTGCTAGTGGAACTGGACAGGCGTCTTCAGATACGCAGTATTTT. Translating it yields CASGTGQASSDTQYF.